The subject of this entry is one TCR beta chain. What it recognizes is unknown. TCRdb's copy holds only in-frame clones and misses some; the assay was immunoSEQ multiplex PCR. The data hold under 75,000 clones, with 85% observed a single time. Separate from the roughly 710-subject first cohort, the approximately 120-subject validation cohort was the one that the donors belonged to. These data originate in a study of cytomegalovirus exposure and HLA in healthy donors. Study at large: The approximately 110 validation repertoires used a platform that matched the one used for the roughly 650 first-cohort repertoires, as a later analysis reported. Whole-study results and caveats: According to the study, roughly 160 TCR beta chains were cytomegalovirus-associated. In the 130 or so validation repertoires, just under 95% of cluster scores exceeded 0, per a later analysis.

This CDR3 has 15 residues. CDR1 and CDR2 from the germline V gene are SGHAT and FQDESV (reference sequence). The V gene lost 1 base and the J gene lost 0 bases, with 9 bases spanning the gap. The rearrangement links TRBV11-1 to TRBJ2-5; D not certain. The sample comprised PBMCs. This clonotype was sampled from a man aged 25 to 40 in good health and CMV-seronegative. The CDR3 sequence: CASSLGWPYQETQYF. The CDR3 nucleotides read TGTGCCAGCAGCTTAGGGTGGCCGTACCAAGAGACCCAGTACTTC.